A selection of T cell receptor beta chains follows, all from one sample in a study of T cells in Graves' hyperthyroidism and ophthalmopathy. TCRdb used MiXCR to reprocess the multiplex PCR reads, holding one entry per CDR3 protein. The sample lists nearly 750,000 distinct CDR3 sequences; over 35% were seen once. Sample: blood. The origin of the receptors is a woman aged 40 to 50 with Graves' hyperthyroidism. CDR3s include the opening cysteine and the closing phenylalanine or tryptophan. The order of the fields is CDR3 protein, CDR3 DNA, J gene, V gene, D gene, clone size. A D gene is named only where the DNA matches it firmly. Clone sizes are given selectively: once, few, many, or a class where the clone is expanded.

CDR3: CASSQIDSFNTEAFF; DNA: TGTGCCAGCAGCCAGATTGACAGCTTCAACACTGAAGCTTTCTTT; J: TRBJ1-1; V: TRBV11-2; D: .; size: few
CDR3: CASSTTAGNLLNTEAFF; DNA: TGTGCCAGCTCTACAACGGCAGGGAACCTTTTGAACACTGAAGCTTTCTTT; J: TRBJ1-1; V: TRBV25-1; D: .; size: .
CDR3: CASSERDRGFYGYTF; DNA: TGTGCCAGCAGTGAAAGGGACAGGGGATTCTATGGCTACACCTTC; J: TRBJ1-2; V: TRBV6-5; D: TRBD1; size: few
CDR3: CASSYVQETQYF; DNA: TGTGCCAGCAGTTATGTTCAGGAGACCCAGTACTTC; J: TRBJ2-5; V: TRBV28; D: .; size: many
CDR3: CAISEKVDRGDGELFF; DNA: TGTGCCATCAGTGAGAAAGTGGACAGGGGGGACGGGGAGCTGTTTTTT; J: TRBJ2-2; V: TRBV10-3; D: TRBD1; size: .
CDR3: CATSSAREVAAEAFF; DNA: TGTGCCACCAGCAGTGCTAGAGAGGTCGCCGCTGAAGCTTTCTTT; J: TRBJ1-1; V: TRBV15; D: .; size: .
CDR3: CATNMNTEAFF; DNA: TGTGCCACCAACATGAACACTGAAGCTTTCTTT; J: TRBJ1-1; V: TRBV7-9; D: .; size: few
CDR3: CASSESGQGLGQPQHF; DNA: TGTGCCAGCAGTGAATCCGGCCAGGGCCTGGGTCAGCCCCAGCATTTT; J: TRBJ1-5; V: TRBV2; D: .; size: many
CDR3: CASSYKTPSIIREETQYF; DNA: TGTGCCAGCAGTTACAAGACCCCCTCCATAATCAGAGAAGAGACCCAGTACTTC; J: TRBJ2-5; V: TRBV6-5; D: .; size: .
CDR3: CASSGALDAAFF; DNA: TGTGCCAGCAGCGGAGCCCTGGACGCAGCTTTCTTT; J: TRBJ1-1; V: TRBV7-9; D: .; size: .
CDR3: CASSANRGSSYNSPLHF; DNA: TGTGCCAGCAGCGCGAACAGGGGGAGCTCCTATAATTCACCCCTCCACTTT; J: TRBJ1-6; V: TRBV7-2; D: TRBD1; size: .
CDR3: CASSPNPGANYGYTF; DNA: TGTGCCAGCAGCCCAAACCCGGGAGCTAACTATGGCTACACCTTC; J: TRBJ1-2; V: TRBV7-2; D: .; size: .
CDR3: CASSPGQREKLFF; DNA: TGTGCCAGCAGTCCCGGACAGCGTGAAAAACTGTTTTTT; J: TRBJ1-4; V: TRBV12-3/TRBV12-4; D: .; size: many
CDR3: CASSPNAGWGANVLTF; DNA: TGCGCCAGCAGCCCCAACGCAGGGTGGGGGGCCAACGTCCTGACTTTC; J: TRBJ2-6; V: TRBV4-3; D: .; size: .
CDR3: CASSYSAGGGTEAFF; DNA: TGTGCCAGCAGTTACTCGGCAGGGGGCGGCACTGAAGCTTTCTTT; J: TRBJ1-1; V: TRBV12-3/TRBV12-4; D: TRBD1; size: .
CDR3: CASSYVRPNTEAFF; DNA: TGTGCCAGCAGTTACGTTCGACCGAACACTGAAGCTTTCTTT; J: TRBJ1-1; V: TRBV6-2/TRBV6-3; D: .; size: .
CDR3: CASRLQQGAYNEQYF; DNA: TGTGCCAGCAGATTACAGCAGGGGGCCTACAATGAGCAGTACTTC; J: TRBJ2-7; V: TRBV6-5; D: TRBD1; size: .
CDR3: CASTSPGQGAEQYF; DNA: TGTGCCAGCACCTCACCGGGACAGGGAGCCGAGCAGTACTTC; J: TRBJ2-7; V: TRBV7-2; D: TRBD1; size: .
CDR3: CASSRQGVGYGYTF; DNA: TGTGCCAGCAGCAGACAGGGGGTTGGCTATGGCTACACCTTC; J: TRBJ1-2; V: TRBV4-2; D: TRBD1; size: .
CDR3: CASSVGQGNSPLHF; DNA: TGTGCCAGCAGCGTGGGACAGGGGAATTCACCCCTCCACTTT; J: TRBJ1-6; V: TRBV9; D: TRBD1; size: many
CDR3: CATSGDRGLNNQPQHF; DNA: TGTGCCACCAGCGGGGACAGGGGGCTTAACAATCAGCCCCAGCATTTT; J: TRBJ1-5; V: TRBV15; D: TRBD1; size: many
CDR3: CASSLEGTGGETQYF; DNA: TGTGCCAGCAGCTTGGAGGGGACAGGGGGGGAGACCCAGTACTTC; J: TRBJ2-5; V: TRBV5-5; D: TRBD1; size: many
CDR3: CSARGDRHNEKLFF; DNA: TGCAGTGCTAGAGGGGACAGACATAATGAAAAACTGTTTTTT; J: TRBJ1-4; V: TRBV20-1; D: TRBD1; size: many
CDR3: CASSTGQGSSPLHF; DNA: TGTGCCAGCAGTACCGGACAGGGCAGTTCACCCCTCCACTTT; J: TRBJ1-6; V: TRBV28; D: TRBD1; size: .
CDR3: CASSDHGGTYGYTF; DNA: TGTGCCAGCAGTGACCACGGAGGGACCTATGGCTACACCTTC; J: TRBJ1-2; V: TRBV25-1; D: .; size: many
CDR3: CSASSGQPGEQYF; DNA: TGCAGTGCTAGTTCGGGCCAACCTGGCGAGCAGTACTTC; J: TRBJ2-7; V: TRBV20-1; D: .; size: many
CDR3: CASSMMAEAGNTIYF; DNA: TGTGCCAGTAGTATGATGGCAGAGGCGGGAAACACCATATATTTT; J: TRBJ1-3; V: TRBV19; D: .; size: many
CDR3: CASPARDSPLGYTF; DNA: TGTGCCAGCCCGGCCCGGGACAGTCCTCTCGGCTACACCTTC; J: TRBJ1-2; V: TRBV2; D: TRBD1; size: many
CDR3: CASSFWQGAVGYTF; DNA: TGTGCCAGCAGTTTCTGGCAGGGGGCGGTTGGCTACACCTTC; J: TRBJ1-2; V: TRBV27; D: TRBD1; size: .
CDR3: CASAGSYEQYF; DNA: TGTGCCAGCGCAGGGTCCTACGAGCAGTACTTC; J: TRBJ2-7; V: TRBV28; D: .; size: few
CDR3: CASSTWDRTNYGYTF; DNA: TGTGCCAGTAGTACCTGGGACAGAACTAACTATGGCTACACCTTC; J: TRBJ1-2; V: TRBV19; D: TRBD1; size: many
CDR3: CASKTGSIYEQYF; DNA: TGTGCCAGCAAGACAGGGTCGATCTACGAGCAGTACTTC; J: TRBJ2-7; V: TRBV6-5; D: TRBD1; size: few
CDR3: CASGGYTEAFF; DNA: TGTGCCAGCGGGGGATACACTGAAGCTTTCTTT; J: TRBJ1-1; V: TRBV7-9; D: .; size: many
CDR3: CASTSSNQPQHF; DNA: TGTGCCAGCACCTCGAGCAATCAGCCCCAGCATTTT; J: TRBJ1-5; V: TRBV7-2; D: .; size: many
CDR3: CASSLALAPASYEQYF; DNA: TGTGCCAGCAGCTTAGCCCTAGCCCCTGCCTCCTACGAGCAGTACTTC; J: TRBJ2-7; V: TRBV7-8; D: .; size: .
CDR3: CAISYGYTF; DNA: TGTGCCATCAGCTATGGCTACACCTTC; J: TRBJ1-2; V: TRBV7-9; D: .; size: many
CDR3: CSVVMEGTLGTSGRVGQETQYF; DNA: TGCAGCGTTGTTATGGAGGGGACGCTCGGGACTAGCGGGAGAGTGGGCCAAGAGACCCAGTACTTC; J: TRBJ2-5; V: TRBV29-1; D: TRBD2; size: many
CDR3: CASSLVGGGEQYF; DNA: TGTGCCAGCAGCTTGGTCGGAGGGGGTGAGCAGTACTTC; J: TRBJ2-7; V: TRBV5-4; D: .; size: many
CDR3: CASSYGTSYEQYF; DNA: TGTGCCAGCAGTTACGGGACGTCCTACGAGCAGTACTTC; J: TRBJ2-7; V: TRBV6-5; D: .; size: many
CDR3: CASSPIVSSGNTIYF; DNA: TGTGCCAGCAGCCCTATAGTAAGCTCTGGAAACACCATATATTTT; J: TRBJ1-3; V: TRBV12-3/TRBV12-4; D: .; size: few
CDR3: CAISEASGYEQYF; DNA: TGTGCCATCAGTGAAGCGAGCGGCTACGAGCAGTACTTC; J: TRBJ2-7; V: TRBV10-3; D: .; size: .
CDR3: CASSSPSATYEQYF; DNA: TGTGCCAGCAGTTCACCCAGCGCGACCTACGAGCAGTACTTC; J: TRBJ2-7; V: TRBV6-6; D: .; size: few
CDR3: CASSLAGETQHF; DNA: TGTGCCAGCAGCCTAGCCGGGGAGACCCAGCATTTT; J: TRBJ1-5; V: TRBV4-1; D: .; size: .
CDR3: CASSVTGDLELFF; DNA: TGTGCCAGCAGTGTTACGGGGGATTTAGAACTGTTTTTT; J: TRBJ1-4; V: TRBV2; D: .; size: many
CDR3: CASSFHRGFTNTEAFF; DNA: TGTGCCAGCAGCTTCCACCGCGGCTTCACGAACACTGAAGCTTTCTTT; J: TRBJ1-1; V: TRBV7-9; D: .; size: many
CDR3: CASSLTLATDQFETQYF; DNA: TGTGCCAGCAGCTTAACGCTAGCGACAGACCAGTTTGAGACCCAGTACTTC; J: TRBJ2-5; V: TRBV7-2; D: .; size: .